This T cell receptor beta chain was observed in a study of shared clonotypes between healthy human individuals. Study in general: In total, the donors were two women and a few men aged 18 to 49.

The replicate PCRs on unsorted PBMC were given approximately 300 ng DNA, which is about 30,000 T cell genomes. Generated by immunoSEQ multiplex PCR, the TCRdb table keeps only in-frame clones and is missing some. The repertoire holds 400,000 to 600,000 clones, with nearly 80% as singletons. Trimming stripped 2 bases from V and 10 bases from J, with 23 bases between. The germline gives CDR1 SGHVS, CDR2 FQNEAQ. CDR3 length: 16 amino acids. There were only Caucasian adults among the donors, and all lived in Nashville, Tennessee. Sequenced: PBMCs. This clonotype was obtained from a middle-aged woman in good health. Some clones in this sample may be carry-over from other donors' samples. V gene TRBV7-8 combines with J gene TRBJ2-5; maybe TRBD2 (5 bases). CDR3 DNA sequence: TGTGCCAGCAGCTTACGTGGTTCCACCCGAGGGAGTGTCCAGTACTTC. Protein sequence: CASSLRGSTRGSVQYF. Drawing the rest from reference TRBV7-8 and TRBJ2-5, the complete variable domain is GAGVSQSPRYKVAKRGQDVALRCDPISGHVSLFWYQQALGQGPEFLTYFQNEAQLDKSGLPSDRFFAERPEGSVSTLKIQRTQQEDSAVYLCASSLRGSTRGSVQYFGPGTRLLVL.